Listed here are 13 T cell receptor beta chains from one sample, sequenced in a study of T cells in Graves' hyperthyroidism and ophthalmopathy. Researchers amplified the TCR beta CDR3 regions from RNA transcripts. The TCR CDR3 first-round RT-PCR relied on the HTBI primer set. One entry per CDR3 protein results from TCRdb running MiXCR on the multiplex PCR reads. This sample yields 400,000 or so distinct CDR3 sequences, of which more than 12% are seen a single time; 25% to 30% belongs to the top ten. Sequencing was carried out using blood. All receptors come from a man aged 45 to 65 with Graves' ophthalmopathy.

This clonotype was observed at least ten times. This sequence joins TRBV12-3 or TRBV12-4 and TRBJ1-3; TRBD1 might be the D (5 bases). The CDR3 is made up of 14 amino acids. Trimming shortened V by 8 bases and J by 0 bases, and 11 bases separated the two germline ends. The CDR3 reads CASGQGVSGNTIYF. The CDR3 nucleotides read TGTGCCAGCGGACAAGGAGTCTCTGGAAACACCATATATTTT.

V usage is TRBV30 and J usage is TRBJ1-2, with 9 positions matching TRBD1. The CDR3 has 15 amino acids. The V segment lost 8 bases and the J segment 7 bases; nucleotides outside the gene matches: 17. Germline lookup yields CDR1 GTSNPN and CDR2 SVGIG (reference sequence). The CDR3 here is CARRGQGSYLSGYTF. The CDR3 DNA reads as TGTGCCCGCCGGGGACAGGGCAGTTATCTGTCTGGCTACACCTTC.

The chain combines TRBV18 with TRBJ1-4; no clear D gene. The V end lost 3 bases, the J end lost 0 bases, and 14 bases lay between the germline ends. The germline CDR1 and CDR2 sequences are KGHSH and LQKENI. The CDR3 length is 17 residues. The CDR3 loop is CASSPSQIIATNEKLFF. In nucleotides, the CDR3 is TGTGCCAGCTCACCTTCACAGATAATTGCAACTAATGAAAAACTGTTTTTT.

CDR3 in DNA: TGTGCCAGCAGTTTATCCACAGGTTACCAGCCCCAGCATTTT. The encoded protein is CASSLSTGYQPQHF. This chain connects TRBV27 to TRBJ1-5, with D possibly being TRBD1 (5 bases). Trimming cost V 0 bases and J 7 bases, with 10 bases left between them. CDR1 and CDR2 from the germline V gene are MNHEY and SMNVEV (reference sequence). The CDR3 loop spans 14 amino acids.

The chain employs TRBV5-1 and TRBJ2-1; D remains unclear. This CDR3 comprises 16 residues. The V and J ends lost 0 bases and 0 bases respectively, with 10 bases between them. The germline V gene encodes CDR1 SGHRS and CDR2 YFSETQ. Written as DNA, the CDR3 is TGCGCCAGCAGCTTGGATCCAGCAGCCTCCTACAATGAGCAGTTCTTC. Its protein is CASSLDPAASYNEQFF. Variable domain in full (rest from reference TRBV5-1 and TRBJ2-1): KAGVTQTPRYLIKTRGQQVTLSCSPISGHRSVSWYQQTPGQGLQFLFEYFSETQRNKGNFPGRFSGRQFSNSRSEMNVSTLELGDSALYLCASSLDPAASYNEQFFGPGTRLTVL.

Remarks on this clonotype: This may arise from a read error, as a much more abundant clone is one base away. The CDR3 coding sequence is TGTGCCAGCAGCATCGGGACTGGCCTCGGAGAGACCCAGTGCTTC. Translated, it gives CASSIGTGLGETQCF. The rearrangement links TRBV11-2 to TRBJ2-5; D possibly corresponds to TRBD2 (6 bases). The CDR3 has 15 residues. The germline V gene encodes CDR1 SGHAT and CDR2 FQNNGV.

This clonotype was detected a few times. The V call is TRBV18, the J call TRBJ2-7; D gene unclear. Deletions cut 1 base from V and 2 bases from J, with 15 bases between. The CDR3 is 16 residues long. Germline CDR1 KGHSH, CDR2 LQKENI. The DNA of the CDR3 is TGTGCCAGCTCACCACTGAATCCAGGTTTAGCCTACGAGCAGTACTTC. Its translation is CASSPLNPGLAYEQYF.

This clonotype occurred a few times. The V call is TRBV7-3, the J call TRBJ2-3; 10 bases are shared with TRBD2. The CDR3 loop spans 15 amino acids. The V and J ends lost 1 base and 4 bases, in that order; junction bases with no gene match: 2. Per germline, CDR1 SGHTA and CDR2 FQGTGA. CDR3: CASSLKREGPDTQYF. CDR3 sequence (DNA): TGTGCCAGCAGCTTAAAGCGGGAGGGCCCAGATACGCAGTATTTT. The full variable domain, with the rest looked up from reference TRBV7-3 and TRBJ2-3, is GAGVSQTPSNKVTEKGKYVELRCDPISGHTALYWYRQSLGQGPEFLIYFQGTGAADDSGLPNDRFFAVRPEGSVSTLKIQRTERGDSAVYLCASSLKREGPDTQYFGPGTRLTVL.

This clonotype has ten or more counts. The J gene is TRBJ2-7, the V gene TRBV20-1; 8 nucleotides line up with TRBD2. Germline lookup yields CDR1 DFQATT and CDR2 SNEGSKA (reference sequence). This CDR3 is built from 16 residues. V gave up 1 base and J gave up 4 bases; unmatched junction bases: 12. This CDR3 is CSARVSIREGRYEQYF. In DNA form, the CDR3 reads TGCAGTGCTAGAGTTAGTATCCGGGAGGGCCGGTACGAGCAGTACTTC.

This clonotype was counted between two and nine times. This chain links TRBV5-1 with TRBJ2-2; 9 nucleotides agree with TRBD2. This CDR3 is built from 14 residues. V shed 10 bases and J 6 bases; nucleotides not matched to a gene: 10. Looked up from germline, CDR1 is SGHRS and CDR2 is YFSETQ. CDR3 bases: TGCGCCGCGCGGTTAGCGGGAGCCCCCGGGGAGCTGTTTTTT. This codes for CAARLAGAPGELFF.

This clonotype has only a few counts. The V and J genes are TRBV28 and TRBJ2-5; D is ambiguous. V was trimmed by 6 bases and J by 0 bases, leaving 8 bases between them. The CDR3 runs to 13 residues. Germline CDR1 and CDR2: MDHEN and SYDVKM. Here the CDR3 DNA reads TGTGCCAGCAGCCGCTCGGACCAAGAGACCCAGTACTTC. It encodes CASSRSDQETQYF.

This clonotype occurred many times. This chain connects TRBV11-2 to TRBJ2-2; 8 bases agree with TRBD1. The CDR3 contains 14 residues. Germline CDR1 and CDR2: SGHAT and FQNNGV. Trimming cost V 7 bases and J 4 bases; bases outside gene matches: 5. DNA for the CDR3: TGTGCCAGCAAGACAGGGGATGGCACCGGGGAGCTGTTTTTT. This codes for CASKTGDGTGELFF.

CDR3 nucleotides: TGTGCCAGCAGCCTCTTTTCGGGGGCTAGCGGTCAAGAGACCCAGTACTTC. Translating gives CASSLFSGASGQETQYF. The chain uses TRBV9 and TRBJ2-5, with D maybe TRBD2 (7 bases). The CDR3 has 17 amino acids. Looked up from germline, CDR1 is SGDLS and CDR2 is YYNGEE. V lost 4 bases and J lost 2, with 21 bases in between.